The 3 T cell receptor beta chains below all came from one sample that was sequenced in a study of blood T cell repertoires in COVID-19. Sequencing was performed with immunoSEQ multiplex PCR; in TCRdb, only in-frame clones are kept and a portion is missing. Altogether some 120,000 clones are present, roughly three quarters being singletons, with the ten largest covering 6.5% to 9%. The sequenced material came from peripheral blood. All receptors derive from a human donor in a cohort sampled during active COVID-19.

The chain joins TRBV30 to TRBJ2-7, with a tentative D call TRBD2 (5 bases). The CDR3 contains 13 residues. Germline V lookup: CDR1 GTSNPN, CDR2 SVGIG (reference sequence). V lost 2 bases, J lost 0 bases, and 8 bases lay in between. The CDR3 DNA reads TGTGCCTGGAGTCCTGGGAGCTCCTACGAGCAGTACTTC. It is translated as CAWSPGSSYEQYF. Using reference TRBV30 and TRBJ2-7 for the parts outside the CDR3, the full variable domain is SQTIHQWPATLVQPVGSPLSLECTVEGTSNPNLYWYRQAAGRGLQLLFYSVGIGQISSEVPQNLSASRPQDRQFILSSKKLLLSDSGFYLCAWSPGSSYEQYFGPGTRLTVT.

The chain couples TRBV7-9 to TRBJ2-2, with 7 nucleotides matching TRBD2. CDR3 length: 16 residues. CDR1 SEHNR and CDR2 FQNEAQ come from the germline V gene (reference sequence). V lost 8 bases, J lost 3 bases, and 12 bases stayed unmatched. The CDR3 bases are TGTGCCAGCGAGCAGGGAGGGCCGGTGGACACCGGGGAGCTGTTTTTT. This translates into CASEQGGPVDTGELFF.

The V and J genes are TRBV10-2 and TRBJ2-7; tentatively, D is TRBD1 (5 bases). Germline V lookup: CDR1 WSHSY, CDR2 SAAADI. The CDR3 length is 11 residues. V dropped 7 bases and J dropped 8 bases, with 12 bases sitting between them. Here the CDR3 DNA reads TGCGCCAGCACCACGACAGACCAGCAGTACTTC. Residues: CASTTTDQQYF.